Presented here are 31 T cell receptor beta chains from one specimen sequenced in a study of cytomegalovirus exposure and HLA in healthy donors. 60 Vbeta and 13 Jbeta primers were used in PCR. Measured with immunoSEQ multiplex PCR; TCRdb has only the in-frame clones, and not every one. In the table there are 130,000 or so clones, more than 55% of which are singletons. Sequenced sample: PBMCs. These receptors were obtained from a woman aged 55-69 years in good health and CMV-seronegative.

The chain carries TRBV11-2 and TRBJ2-3; D gene unclear. The CDR3 is 11 residues long. Germline assignment: CDR1 SGHAT and CDR2 FQNNGV. The V end was cut by 10 bases, the J end by 6 bases, with 11 bases between. In DNA, the CDR3 is TGTGCCACCCTACCCCCCGATACGCAGTATTTT. Translation: CATLPPDTQYF.

This clone was observed a single time. This chain uses TRBV6-1 with TRBJ2-7; D call uncertain. Trimming stripped 2 bases from V and 3 bases from J, with 5 bases between. CDR1 MNHNS and CDR2 SASEGT come from the germline V gene. The CDR3 covers 12 residues. This chain's CDR3 is CASSETGYEQYF. CDR3 DNA sequence: TGTGCCAGCAGTGAAACGGGCTACGAGCAGTACTTC.

This clone was detected a few times. The V call is TRBV7-2, the J call TRBJ2-3, with 7 bases lining up with TRBD2. The V gene end was trimmed by 1 base and the J gene end by 3 bases; junction bases not matched to a gene: 1. CDR1 SGHTA and CDR2 FQGNSA come from the germline V gene. CDR3 size: 14 residues. The CDR3 is CASSLGLATDTQYF. The CDR3 nucleotides read TGTGCCAGCAGCTTAGGACTAGCAACAGATACGCAGTATTTT.

A few counts support this clone. The chain recombines TRBV5-4 with TRBJ2-1; 13 bases map to TRBD2. This CDR3 spans 16 amino acids. Trimming took 4 bases from V and 2 from J; bases not matched to a gene: 3. Per the germline V gene, CDR1 is SGHNT and CDR2 is YYREEE (reference sequence). This CDR3 reads CASSKGLAGTYNEQFF. In DNA form, the CDR3 reads TGTGCCAGCAGCAAGGGACTAGCGGGAACCTACAATGAGCAGTTCTTC. Variable domain in full (rest from reference TRBV5-4 and TRBJ2-1): ETGVTQSPTHLIKTRGQQVTLRCSSQSGHNTVSWYQQALGQGPQFIFQYYREEENGRGNFPPRFSGLQFPNYSSELNVNALELDDSALYLCASSKGLAGTYNEQFFGPGTRLTVL.

The genes are TRBV7-9 and TRBJ1-2; maybe TRBD1 (6 bases). Germline V CDR1 and CDR2: SEHNR, FQNEAQ (reference sequence). The CDR3 consists of 13 residues. V dropped 5 bases and J dropped 8 bases, with 15 bases sitting between them. In DNA, the CDR3 is TGTGCCAGCAGCGACGTCCAGGGGTGGGGCTACACCTTC. The encoded protein is CASSDVQGWGYTF. The entire variable domain, with the rest obtained from reference TRBV7-9 and TRBJ1-2, is as follows: DTGVSQNPRHKITKRGQNVTFRCDPISEHNRLYWYRQTLGQGPEFLTYFQNEAQLEKSRLLSDRFSAERPKGSFSTLEIQRTEQGDSAMYLCASSDVQGWGYTFGSGTRLTVV.

The chain carries TRBV7-2 and TRBJ2-5; perhaps TRBD1 as D (6 bases). V dropped 6 bases and J dropped 2 bases, with 13 bases sitting between them. This CDR3 has 14 residues. Looked up from germline, CDR1 is SGHTA and CDR2 is FQGNSA. Here the CDR3 reads CASSYRTGQETQYF. The CDR3 coding sequence is TGTGCCAGCAGTTACCGCACAGGGCAAGAGACCCAGTACTTC.

The chain recombines TRBV10-3 with TRBJ1-1; the D gene is possibly TRBD1 (5 bases). Per the germline V gene, CDR1 is ENHRY and CDR2 is SYGVKD. Trimming shortened V by 4 bases and J by 11 bases, and 17 bases separated the two germline ends. The CDR3 spans 13 residues. Written as DNA, the CDR3 is TGTGCCATCAGTGGGGACTACATAGGGGAGGCTTTCTTT. Its translation is CAISGDYIGEAFF.

The sample holds a few counts of this clone. The chain carries TRBV5-1 and TRBJ2-1, with TRBD1 matching over 8 bases. The CDR3 has 15 amino acids. V lost 0 bases to trimming and J lost 8 bases; unmatched junction nucleotides: 7. The V gene's germline CDR1 is SGHRS and CDR2 YFSETQ. CDR3 loop: CASSLDGQGIYEQFF. The CDR3 DNA reads TGCGCCAGCAGCTTGGACGGACAGGGTATCTATGAGCAGTTCTTC.

Comment on this clone: In the same sample, other DNA sequences code for this CDR3. The V call is TRBV4-1, the J call TRBJ2-3; 9 bases map to TRBD1. Germline values: CDR1 MGHRA, CDR2 YSYEKL. Trimming took 3 bases from V and 5 from J; bases not matched to a gene: 6. The CDR3 spans 15 residues. The CDR3 region is CASSHPQGAKDTQYF. The CDR3 DNA follows: TGCGCCAGCAGCCACCCACAGGGGGCGAAAGATACGCAGTATTTT.

This sequence joins TRBV27 and TRBJ2-3; TRBD1 might be the D (6 bases). Per germline, CDR1 MNHEY and CDR2 SMNVEV (reference sequence). The CDR3 covers 17 residues. V was shortened by 6 bases and J by 0 bases, with 19 bases between the two germline ends. The CDR3, as DNA: TGTGCCAGCAGCAACAGGGATTTGGTCGGGAGCACAGATACGCAGTATTTT. Its translation: CASSNRDLVGSTDTQYF.

V gene TRBV11-1 combines with J gene TRBJ2-7; D might be TRBD1 (5 bases). The CDR3 has 14 amino acids. Trimming removed 7 bases at V and 3 bases at J, with 16 bases between. Per the germline V gene, CDR1 is SGHAT and CDR2 is FQDESV (reference sequence). As DNA, the CDR3 is TGTGCCAGCACCGCAGGGATCCAGTTCTACGAGCAGTACTTC. Translated, it gives CASTAGIQFYEQYF. The whole variable domain, filled in from reference TRBV11-1 and TRBJ2-7, reads EAEVAQSPRYKITEKSQAVAFWCDPISGHATLYWYRQILGQGPELLVQFQDESVVDDSQLPKDRFSAERLKGVDSTLKIQPAELGDSAMYLCASTAGIQFYEQYFGPGTRLTVT.

The genes are TRBV19 and TRBJ2-1; tentative D call: TRBD2 (6 bases). The germline CDR1 and CDR2 sequences are LNHDA and SQIVND (reference sequence). The CDR3 is 13 residues long. The V end was cut by 6 bases, the J end by 2 bases, with 8 bases between. The CDR3 DNA reads as TGTGCCAGTAGCGGGAGTCCCTACAATGAGCAGTTCTTC. Its protein product is CASSGSPYNEQFF.

The chain carries TRBV11-2 and TRBJ2-3, with 9 positions matching TRBD2. The germline CDR1 and CDR2 sequences are SGHAT and FQNNGV. The CDR3 runs to 14 residues. J gave up 7 bases and V 1 base, and 3 bases lay outside the gene matches. The CDR3 DNA sequence: TGTGCCAGCAGCTTAGCGGGACTAGCAAATACGCAGTATTTT. It yields the protein CASSLAGLANTQYF.

The chain links TRBV19 to TRBJ1-1; tentative D call: TRBD1 (6 bases). The CDR3 is 14 amino acids. V dropped 6 bases and J dropped 5 bases, with 16 bases sitting between them. The germline CDR1 and CDR2 sequences are LNHDA and SQIVND (reference sequence). The CDR3 nucleotides are TGTGCCAGTAGAGGGACATCCCGGCGGACTGAAGCTTTCTTT. Its protein product is CASRGTSRRTEAFF.

A single count supports this clone. The chain carries TRBV29-1 and TRBJ2-7; TRBD2 is a possible D gene (7 bases). The CDR3 has 12 residues. Germline CDR1 is SQVTM and CDR2 is ANQGSEA. Trimming took off 4 bases at V and 7 bases at J, with 14 bases between the two ends. The CDR3, as DNA: TGCAGCGTTGCGGGGGGCCGTTATGAGCAGTACTTC. Amino acid sequence: CSVAGGRYEQYF.

This clone was found a few times. This chain joins TRBV5-5 and TRBJ2-3; possible D gene TRBD1, 6 bases. This CDR3 is built from 16 residues. Trimming stripped 6 bases from V and 0 bases from J, with 17 bases between. The germline V gene has CDR1 SGHKS and CDR2 YYEKEE (reference sequence). CDR3 DNA: TGTGCCAGCAACCCTAGTCGAGGGGGTAGCACAGATACGCAGTATTTT. This sequence encodes CASNPSRGGSTDTQYF.

V and J are TRBV12-5 and TRBJ1-1; D ambiguous. CDR1 and CDR2 (germline): LGHNT, FRNRAP. Trimming pared 3 bases from V and 8 bases from J, leaving 10 bases between. CDR3 length equals 12 residues. As DNA, the CDR3 is TGTGCTAGTGGTTTCCAGCGAGGGGAAGCTTTCTTT. Translated: CASGFQRGEAFF.

The V call is TRBV5-1, the J call TRBJ2-1; 12 bases line up with TRBD2. CDR3 length: 17 amino acids. After removal of 4 bases from V and 8 bases from J, the junction contained 13 bases not matched to a gene. In germline, CDR1 is SGHRS, CDR2 YFSETQ. The CDR3 protein is CASSKTSGSSAGDEQFF. The DNA of the CDR3 is TGCGCCAGCAGCAAGACTAGCGGGAGTAGCGCGGGAGATGAGCAGTTCTTC.

The rearrangement uses TRBV7-9 and TRBJ1-3; TRBD1 matches at 7 bases. Germline V gives CDR1 SEHNR, CDR2 FQNEAQ (reference sequence). This CDR3 comprises 16 residues. Trimming took 5 bases from V and 2 from J; bases not matched to a gene: 9. CDR3 in DNA: TGTGCCAGCAGCGACACGGCGGGGACAGCTGGAAACACCATATATTTT. Translation: CASSDTAGTAGNTIYF.

The sample holds a few counts of this clone. DNA of the CDR3: TGTGCCAGCAGTGAAACAAGGCGATCCAGGGGTAATGAAAAACTGTTTTTT. As protein: CASSETRRSRGNEKLFF. The chain couples TRBV6-1 to TRBJ1-4; maybe TRBD1 (6 bases). This CDR3 spans 17 amino acids. The germline CDR1 and CDR2 sequences are MNHNS and SASEGT. Trimming shortened V by 2 bases and J by 4 bases, and 17 bases separated the two germline ends.

This clone appeared a few times. The chain couples TRBV18 to TRBJ1-1; unclear D gene. V dropped 5 bases and J dropped 1 base, with 8 bases sitting between them. The CDR3 length is 13 residues. CDR1 KGHSH and CDR2 LQKENI come from the germline V gene. The CDR3 nucleotides read TGTGCCAGCTCAACCACAGCGAACACTGAAGCTTTCTTT. Translating gives CASSTTANTEAFF.

This chain links TRBV7-3 with TRBJ1-2, with 7 bases that match TRBD1. CDR3 length: 14 residues. Losses at the gene ends were 1 base for V and 8 bases for J; bases not matched to a gene: 7. Germline-derived CDR1 and CDR2 are SGHTA and FQGTGA. The CDR3 coding sequence is TGTGCCAGCAGCTTAAGGGCCAGGGGGTACGGCTACACCTTC. Amino acid sequence: CASSLRARGYGYTF.

This chain uses TRBV4-3 with TRBJ1-2; D remains ambiguous. The CDR3 covers 14 residues. Germline values: CDR1 LGHNA, CDR2 YSLEER. Trimming took off 0 bases at V and 4 bases at J, with 9 bases between the two ends. The CDR3 protein is CASSQEARSYGYTF. CDR3 nucleotides: TGCGCCAGCAGCCAAGAGGCGAGGTCCTATGGCTACACCTTC.

In this sample, this clone turned up once. V usage is TRBV7-2 and J usage is TRBJ2-7; 7 bases are shared with TRBD2. The V gene end was trimmed by 5 bases and the J gene end by 6 bases; junction bases not matched to a gene: 10. CDR1 and CDR2 (germline): SGHTA, FQGNSA. The CDR3 length is 14 residues. CDR3 amino acids: CASSPRTSRGEQYF. The CDR3 region has the DNA TGTGCCAGCAGCCCCCGGACTAGTCGGGGCGAGCAGTACTTC. Full variable domain (outside the CDR3, taken from reference TRBV7-2 and TRBJ2-7): GAGVSQSPSNKVTEKGKDVELRCDPISGHTALYWYRQSLGQGLEFLIYFQGNSAPDKSGLPSDRFSAERTGGSVSTLTIQRTQQEDSAVYLCASSPRTSRGEQYFGPGTRLTVT.

This clone was seen only a few times. The chain uses TRBV15 and TRBJ2-5; D gene unclear. Germline CDR1 and CDR2: LNHNV and YYDKDF (reference sequence). The ends were cut back, 1 base at V and 0 bases at J, with 9 bases in the middle. The CDR3 runs 15 residues. CDR3 protein: CATSRALTYQETQYF. In DNA form, the CDR3 reads TGTGCCACCAGCAGAGCTTTGACATACCAAGAGACCCAGTACTTC.

The chain is built from TRBV5-1 and TRBJ2-5, with D maybe TRBD2 (6 bases). Trimming removed 4 bases from V and 5 bases from J, with 18 bases in between. This CDR3 contains 15 residues. The germline CDR1 and CDR2 sequences are SGHRS and YFSETQ. The CDR3 bases are TGCGCCAGCAGCCCGGGGGACTCCGGCGGGGAGACCCAGTACTTC. This encodes CASSPGDSGGETQYF.

V and J are TRBV2 and TRBJ1-1, with D uncertain. CDR1 is SNHLY, CDR2 FYNNEI, per germline. There are 13 residues in the CDR3. Trimming removed 2 bases at V and 2 bases at J, with 6 bases between. The CDR3 loop reads CASSEQVNTEAFF. The CDR3 DNA is TGTGCCAGCAGTGAACAGGTTAACACTGAAGCTTTCTTT. Full variable domain (rest looked up from reference TRBV2 and TRBJ1-1): EPEVTQTPSHQVTQMGQEVILRCVPISNHLYFYWYRQILGQKVEFLVSFYNNEISEKSEIFDDQFSVERPDGSNFTLKIRSTKLEDSAMYFCASSEQVNTEAFFGQGTRLTVV.

This rearrangement joins TRBV6-5 to TRBJ2-3; 9 bases are shared with TRBD1. The CDR3 consists of 15 residues. Germline trimming cut 6 bases from V and 2 bases from J; bases unmatched to any gene: 6. Germline V gives CDR1 MNHEY, CDR2 SVGAGI. The CDR3: CASRPTGGLTDTQYF. Here the CDR3 DNA reads TGTGCCAGCAGGCCTACAGGGGGCCTCACAGATACGCAGTATTTT.

The genes are TRBV7-2 and TRBJ2-3; 10 nucleotides agree with TRBD2. The CDR3 has 15 residues. Germline CDR1 reads SGHTA; CDR2 reads FQGNSA. The V gene end was trimmed by 5 bases and the J gene end by 1 base; junction bases not matched to a gene: 3. CDR3 residues: CASSPGTSGTDTQYF. DNA of the CDR3: TGTGCCAGCAGCCCCGGGACTAGCGGCACAGATACGCAGTATTTT.

The rearrangement links TRBV14 to TRBJ1-6; TRBD1 matches 10 bases. V gave up 6 bases and J gave up 8 bases; unmatched junction bases: 7. Germline V gene sequence: CDR1 SGHDN, CDR2 FVKESK. The CDR3 extends over 15 amino acids. The CDR3 region is CASSRQGARDSPLHF. CDR3 bases: TGTGCCAGCAGTCGACAGGGGGCGAGGGATTCACCCCTCCACTTT.

V usage is TRBV9 and J usage is TRBJ2-5; 13 bases map to TRBD2. The V gene end was trimmed by 2 bases and the J gene end by 2 bases; junction bases not matched to a gene: 9. The CDR3 is 18 residues long. The germline gives CDR1 SGDLS, CDR2 YYNGEE. The CDR3 sequence is CASSVATGTSGVQETQYF. In DNA, the CDR3 is TGTGCCAGCAGCGTGGCGACCGGGACTAGCGGGGTACAAGAGACCCAGTACTTC.